Listed below are T cell receptor beta chains from one sample, sequenced in a study of cytomegalovirus exposure and HLA in healthy donors. The protocol was immunoSEQ multiplex PCR, while the TCRdb copy is restricted to in-frame clones and leaves out a portion. The table includes more than 50,000 clones, approximately 71% detected once. The specimen sequenced was PBMCs. The receptors were gathered from a man between 40 and 49 years old in good health and CMV-seropositive. The CDR3 runs from the conserved cysteine through the conserved F or W. Each record gives: V gene, CDR3 protein.

v_call: TRBV4-1
cdr3_aa: CASSRLTGVRSTGELFF

v_call: TRBV27
cdr3_aa: CASSLGRGNYGYTF

v_call: TRBV23-1
cdr3_aa: CASSQDRTRDTGELFF

v_call: TRBV14
cdr3_aa: CASSRGGASPLHF

v_call: TRBV6-6
cdr3_aa: CASSYSLAGEQFF

v_call: TRBV6-1
cdr3_aa: CASSERRRNTEAFF

v_call: TRBV5-1
cdr3_aa: CATRRDRDSPLHF

v_call: TRBV5-6
cdr3_aa: CASSLLDKNTEAFF

v_call: TRBV5-1
cdr3_aa: CASSFRTGGEAFF

v_call: TRBV5-1
cdr3_aa: CASSLAHAQAGFYEQYF

v_call: TRBV6-5
cdr3_aa: CASSRTTGGAGELFF

v_call: TRBV27
cdr3_aa: CASSFDRVREPLHF

v_call: TRBV18
cdr3_aa: CASSPDRGIDNSPLHF

v_call: TRBV14
cdr3_aa: CASSRYPPGGGGAGGELFF

v_call: TRBV7-8
cdr3_aa: CASSLAQGVNTEAFF

v_call: TRBV14
cdr3_aa: CASSSHQGDVLTF

v_call: TRBV27
cdr3_aa: CASSLQGQISGYTF

v_call: TRBV2
cdr3_aa: CASSEWRRSFFF

v_call: TRBV6-5
cdr3_aa: CASGADGLNTEAFF

v_call: TRBV6-1
cdr3_aa: CASRGQGDTEAFF

v_call: TRBV7-3
cdr3_aa: CASSLGGPKNIQYF

v_call: TRBV5-4
cdr3_aa: CASSLVQGVETQYF

v_call: TRBV6-5
cdr3_aa: CASTSWTGENSPLHF

v_call: TRBV6-5
cdr3_aa: CASSYSPGGTTEAFF

v_call: TRBV5-6
cdr3_aa: CASSPVGTDYGYTF

v_call: TRBV11-2
cdr3_aa: CASSLESSRTIYF

v_call: TRBV18
cdr3_aa: CASSPTQGGTEAFF

v_call: TRBV5-1
cdr3_aa: CASSGTGTGARGISTGELFF

v_call: TRBV6-1
cdr3_aa: CASLAEMSSYEQYF

v_call: TRBV5-1
cdr3_aa: CASSLDRANEKLFF

v_call: TRBV7-8
cdr3_aa: CASSFARGPYNEQFF

v_call: TRBV6-5
cdr3_aa: CASSYGSGWGNTIYF

v_call: TRBV29-1
cdr3_aa: CSVDVWGSTDTQYF

v_call: TRBV5-6
cdr3_aa: CASSLRQGLYGYTF

v_call: TRBV23-1
cdr3_aa: CASSRAEDRGDGYTF

v_call: TRBV7-3
cdr3_aa: CASSLGQRGIDEQYF

v_call: TRBV6-5
cdr3_aa: CATRLRGRGNSPLHF

v_call: TRBV5-4
cdr3_aa: CASSRGTGELFF

v_call: TRBV15
cdr3_aa: CATSSPTLTGYGYTF

v_call: TRBV6-1
cdr3_aa: CASRVRGLSYEQYF

v_call: TRBV11-2
cdr3_aa: CASSFGTGMNEKLFF

v_call: TRBV11-2
cdr3_aa: CASSLTGLAEAFF